The 16 T cell receptor beta chains below were found in one sample sequenced in a study of Graves' ophthalmopathy and Graves' hyperthyroidism. Amplification from RNA transcripts yielded the TCR beta CDR3 regions. Scientists carried out first-round RT-PCR using HTBI primers and then a second-round multiplex PCR. TCRdb re-analysed the multiplex PCR reads in MiXCR, keeping a single row per CDR3 protein. The sample carries about 370,000 distinct CDR3 sequences, roughly 15% recorded once. The sample was peripheral blood. The receptors originated from an adult woman with stable Graves' hyperthyroidism.

Regarding this clonotype: A read error may be the cause here, since a much bigger clone is one base away. This chain uses TRBV20-1 with TRBJ2-7; no firm D call. This CDR3 region has 13 residues. Germline CDR1 is DFQATT and CDR2 is SNEGSKA (reference sequence). The CDR3 reads CSARDLASYEPYF. In nucleotides, the CDR3 is TGCAGTGCTAGAGATCTGGCGTCCTACGAGCCGTACTTC.

This clonotype was counted ten times or more. The chain employs TRBV19 and TRBJ1-5, with 8 bases identical to TRBD1. The germline CDR1 and CDR2 sequences are LNHDA and SQIVND (reference sequence). Trimming at V came to 7 bases and at J to 6 bases, leaving 11 bases not matched to a gene. This CDR3 region has 15 residues. The CDR3 nucleotides read TGTGCCAGTACTCCGCCCGGACAGGGAAGTCAGCCCCAGCATTTT. It codes for CASTPPGQGSQPQHF.

In regard to this clonotype: A much bigger clone sits one base away, suggesting this may be a read error. The chain is built from TRBV30 and TRBJ2-7, with D possibly TRBD2 on 5 matching bases. There are 14 residues in the CDR3. Germline V gene lookup returns CDR1 GTSNPN and CDR2 SVGIG (reference sequence). CDR3 loop: CVWSPGVFLYEQYF. The CDR3 DNA is TGTGTCTGGAGTCCCGGGGTCTTCCTTTACGAGCAGTACTTC.

There are many counts of this clonotype. The rearrangement joins TRBV7-9 to TRBJ2-5; a possible D gene is TRBD1 (5 bases). CDR3 length: 13 amino acids. V lost 4 bases and J 5 bases, leaving 11 bases between the germline ends. Germline CDR1 SEHNR, CDR2 FQNEAQ (reference sequence). CDR3 loop: CASSSPGYETQYF. CDR3 DNA: TGTGCCAGCAGCTCCCCAGGGTACGAGACCCAGTACTTC. Full variable domain (remainder filled in from reference TRBV7-9 and TRBJ2-5): DTGVSQNPRHKITKRGQNVTFRCDPISEHNRLYWYRQTLGQGPEFLTYFQNEAQLEKSRLLSDRFSAERPKGSFSTLEIQRTEQGDSAMYLCASSSPGYETQYFGPGTRLLVL.

This clonotype was counted ten times or more. This rearrangement joins TRBV10-3 to TRBJ1-3; TRBD1 is a possible D gene (5 bases). The CDR3 has 15 residues. The V end was cut by 3 bases, the J end by 1 base, with 10 bases between. CDR1 ENHRY and CDR2 SYGVKD come from the germline V gene. In DNA, the CDR3 is TGTGCCATCAGTGAAGCGGCAGGGTCTGGAAACACCATATATTTT. It encodes CAISEAAGSGNTIYF.

The sample holds many counts of this clonotype. This sequence joins TRBV19 and TRBJ1-2, with TRBD1 as a possible D gene (6 bases). Trimming took 7 bases from V and 4 from J, leaving 16 bases between them. CDR3 length: 14 amino acids. CDR1 is LNHDA, CDR2 SQIVND, per germline (reference sequence). For the CDR3, the DNA is TGTGCCAGTACGCCAGGGGACGGGGTCTATGGCTACACCTTC. Its translation: CASTPGDGVYGYTF.

The chain uses TRBV6-1 and TRBJ2-3; 7 bases are shared with TRBD1. V dropped 7 bases and J dropped 2; count of bases not matched to a gene: 6. Germline CDR1 MNHNS, CDR2 SASEGT. The CDR3 contains 14 residues. CDR3 nucleotides: TGTGCCAGCAAAAGGGGGCATTTCACAGATACGCAGTATTTT. It yields the protein CASKRGHFTDTQYF.

The rearrangement joins TRBV4-1 to TRBJ2-6; 10 bases match TRBD2. This CDR3 spans 18 amino acids. Germline V gene lookup returns CDR1 MGHRA and CDR2 YSYEKL. Trimming at V came to 1 base and at J to 2 bases, leaving 5 bases not matched to a gene. The CDR3 DNA follows: TGCGCCAGCAGCCAAGGTCGGCTAGCGGGAGCTGGGGCCAACGTCCTGACTTTC. Translating gives CASSQGRLAGAGANVLTF.

This clonotype was observed at least ten times. The chain couples TRBV20-1 to TRBJ2-7; D is ambiguous. Germline CDR1 is DFQATT and CDR2 is SNEGSKA (reference sequence). Trimming shortened V by 2 bases and J by 10 bases, and 12 bases separated the two germline ends. The CDR3 contains 11 residues. For the CDR3, the DNA is TGCAGTGCTAGAAGCAACCTCGATCAGTACTTC. This translates into CSARSNLDQYF.

This clonotype was observed many times. The chain uses TRBV11-2 and TRBJ2-7; possibly TRBD1 for D (6 bases). With 1 base removed from V and 2 bases from J, the gap between germline ends came to 15 bases. This CDR3 is 16 amino acids long. Germline V gives CDR1 SGHAT, CDR2 FQNNGV. The CDR3 nucleotides are TGTGCCAGCAGCTTAGTTTGGCAGGGGCGACCCTACGAGCAGTACTTC. Its protein is CASSLVWQGRPYEQYF.

This chain uses TRBV20-1 with TRBJ1-6; no clear D gene. This CDR3 spans 13 amino acids. Germline V lookup: CDR1 DFQATT, CDR2 SNEGSKA (reference sequence). The ends were cut back, 1 base at V and 5 bases at J, with 6 bases in the middle. CDR3 coding DNA: TGCAGTGCTAGAGGGGCAGATAATTCACCCCTCCACTTT. It is translated as CSARGADNSPLHF.

In this sample, this clonotype turned up many times. This sequence joins TRBV6-2 or TRBV6-3 and TRBJ1-5, with D possibly TRBD1 on 6 matching bases. This CDR3 comprises 14 residues. Germline CDR1 and CDR2: MNHEY and SVGEGT. The V end lost 4 bases, the J end lost 5 bases, and 12 bases lay between the germline ends. CDR3 sequence reads: CASSFWGRDQPQHF. The CDR3 bases are TGTGCCAGCAGTTTTTGGGGGCGCGATCAGCCCCAGCATTTT.

Ten or more counts support this clonotype. The CDR3: CAISDRQGLGELFF. CDR3 DNA sequence: TGTGCCATCAGTGACCGACAGGGTCTGGGGGAGCTGTTTTTT. The chain joins TRBV10-3 to TRBJ2-2; 7 nucleotides match TRBD1. The V gene end was trimmed by 3 bases and the J gene end by 8 bases; junction bases not matched to a gene: 6. This CDR3 is 14 amino acids long. CDR1 is ENHRY, CDR2 SYGVKD, per germline.

This clonotype was observed many times. The V call is TRBV6-6, the J call TRBJ1-5; 8 bases align to TRBD1. The J segment lost 0 bases and the V segment lost 4 bases, leaving 5 bases of the junction unmatched. The length of the CDR3 is 16 residues. Looked up from germline, CDR1 is MNHNY and CDR2 is SVGAGI (reference sequence). In DNA form, the CDR3 reads TGTGCCAGCAGTTCCCCCGGACAGGGTAGCAATCAGCCCCAGCATTTT. Translated, it gives CASSSPGQGSNQPQHF.

This clonotype showed up just a few times. CDR3 DNA: TGTGCCAGCAGCCAAGGCTTGGGTGTGGGCAATCAGCCCCAGCATTTT. Its translation: CASSQGLGVGNQPQHF. The chain employs TRBV3-1 and TRBJ1-5; the D is unclear. The V and J ends lost 1 base and 2 bases respectively, with 12 bases between them. Germline V gene sequence: CDR1 LGHDT, CDR2 YNNKEL (reference sequence). CDR3 size: 16 residues.

This clonotype was seen more than once but under ten times. CDR3 DNA sequence: TGTGCCAGCAGCCCCGGGACAGGGCTAAAATTCTCGGGGGAAGCTGAAGCTTTCTTT. It encodes CASSPGTGLKFSGEAEAFF. The rearrangement uses TRBV28 and TRBJ1-1; 9 bases map to TRBD1. The germline CDR1 and CDR2 sequences are MDHEN and SYDVKM. The CDR3 sequence is 19 residues long. V dropped 6 bases and J dropped 6; count of bases not matched to a gene: 23.